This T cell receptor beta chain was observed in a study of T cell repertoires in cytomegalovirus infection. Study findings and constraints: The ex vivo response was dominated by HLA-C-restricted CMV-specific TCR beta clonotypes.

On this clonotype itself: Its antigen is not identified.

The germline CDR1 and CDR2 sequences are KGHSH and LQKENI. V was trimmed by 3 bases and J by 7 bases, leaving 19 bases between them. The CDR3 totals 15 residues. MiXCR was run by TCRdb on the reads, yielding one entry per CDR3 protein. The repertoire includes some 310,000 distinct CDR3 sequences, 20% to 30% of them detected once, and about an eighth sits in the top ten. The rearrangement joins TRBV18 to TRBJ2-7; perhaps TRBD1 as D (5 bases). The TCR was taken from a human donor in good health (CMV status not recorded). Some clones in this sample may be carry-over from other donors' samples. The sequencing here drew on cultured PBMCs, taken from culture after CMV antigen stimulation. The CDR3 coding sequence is TGTGCCAGCTCACCGTCGCAGGGCCCTCTTTGGGAGCAGTACGTC. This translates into CASSPSQGPLWEQYV.